These 16 T cell receptor beta chains share one sample of origin, sequenced in a study of graft-versus-host responses after intestinal transplantation. Their antigen targets remain unknown. This table comes from immunoSEQ multiplex PCR, and its TCRdb copy is limited to in-frame clones, with some not included. This table has around 88,000 clones, around four fifths appearing once. The sequencing used unstimulated CD8+ T cells sorted from spleen or lymph node cells, collected before intestinal transplant. Source of these receptors: a human donor who received an intestinal transplant.

The sample holds one count of this clone. The V call is TRBV12-5, the J call TRBJ2-7, with 7 bases lining up with TRBD2. Germline V lookup: CDR1 LGHNT, CDR2 FRNRAP. The J segment lost 2 bases and the V segment lost 6 bases, leaving 4 bases of the junction unmatched. The CDR3 has 13 amino acids. CDR3 loop: CASGLGGTYEQYF. CDR3 nucleotides: TGTGCTAGTGGGCTGGGGGGGACCTACGAGCAGTACTTC.

This clone was observed a handful of times. The chain carries TRBV6-1 and TRBJ2-7; D might be TRBD2 (6 bases). Looked up from germline, CDR1 is MNHNS and CDR2 is SASEGT. The CDR3 contains 13 residues. The V end lost 2 bases, the J end lost 6 bases, and 11 bases lay between the germline ends. CDR3 coding DNA: TGTGCCAGCAGTGAAACGGGAGTGGGCGAGCAGTACTTC. Protein product: CASSETGVGEQYF.

This clone was detected only a few times. The chain joins TRBV7-6 to TRBJ2-1; D ambiguous. Germline V gene sequence: CDR1 SGHVS, CDR2 FNYEAQ. V was pared by 3 bases and J by 4 bases, with 7 bases between. The CDR3 loop spans 13 amino acids. CDR3 nucleotide sequence: TGTGCCAGCAGCTTCGTCGGGTACAATGAGCAGTTCTTC. As protein: CASSFVGYNEQFF.

This CDR3 reads CASSEVGGSYNEQFF. The CDR3 DNA is TGTGCCAGCAGTGAAGTAGGCGGTTCCTACAATGAGCAGTTCTTC. The rearrangement joins TRBV2 to TRBJ2-1; no reliable D call. V gave up 1 base and J gave up 1 base, with 8 bases separating them. Per germline, CDR1 SNHLY and CDR2 FYNNEI. This CDR3 is 15 amino acids long.

The genes are TRBV4-1 and TRBJ1-1; D is unresolved. Germline lookup yields CDR1 MGHRA and CDR2 YSYEKL. The germline V and J ends were trimmed by 2 bases and 1 base, with 17 bases remaining between them. The CDR3 spans 17 residues. The CDR3 DNA reads as TGCGCCAGCAGCCAACTGCTTTACCCGGACGGGAACACTGAAGCTTTCTTT. Translation: CASSQLLYPDGNTEAFF.

The chain couples TRBV7-6 to TRBJ2-5; 10 bases agree with TRBD2. V gave up 5 bases and J gave up 5 bases; unmatched junction bases: 11. This CDR3 has 16 amino acids. Germline CDR1 SGHVS, CDR2 FNYEAQ. The CDR3 DNA is TGTGCCAGCAGCCCGCTTGAAGCGGGGGGGCGGGAGACCCAGTACTTC. Translation gives CASSPLEAGGRETQYF. Based on the CDR3 plus reference TRBV7-6 and TRBJ2-5, the full variable domain is GAGVSQSPRYKVTKRGQDVALRCDPISGHVSLYWYRQALGQGPEFLTYFNYEAQQDKSGLPNDRFSAERPEGSISTLTIQRTEQRDSAMYRCASSPLEAGGRETQYFGPGTRLLVL.

With respect to this clone: Lacking the conserved final phenylalanine or tryptophan, this CDR3 likely reflects a read error. The CDR3 DNA is TGTGCCAGCAGTGTGGGGGTTGGCTACGAGCAGTACTGC. This translates into CASSVGVGYEQYC. The chain employs TRBV6-1 and TRBJ2-7; D may be TRBD1 or TRBD2 (5 bases each). From germline, CDR1 is MNHNS and CDR2 SASEGT. V lost 4 bases and J 3 bases, leaving 10 bases between the germline ends. The CDR3 is 13 amino acids.

The chain combines TRBV6-1 with TRBJ2-1; TRBD1 might be the D (6 bases). The CDR3 length is 14 residues. CDR1 MNHNS and CDR2 SASEGT come from the germline V gene. The ends were cut back, 7 bases at V and 7 bases at J, with 17 bases in the middle. The CDR3 loop is CASTPEGHFNEQFF. For the CDR3, the DNA is TGTGCCAGCACCCCCGAGGGACATTTTAATGAGCAGTTCTTC.

V usage is TRBV2 and J usage is TRBJ2-3; D is uncertain. From germline, CDR1 is SNHLY and CDR2 FYNNEI. V lost 6 bases, J lost 3 bases, and 16 bases lay in between. CDR3 size: 15 residues. The DNA of the CDR3 is TGTGCCAGCAGGGACCCGATTTCTTTAACAGATACGCAGTATTTT. Translating it yields CASRDPISLTDTQYF.

V gene TRBV5-1 combines with J gene TRBJ2-7; D is unclear. Per the germline V gene, CDR1 is SGHRS and CDR2 is YFSETQ. The CDR3 is 16 amino acids. Trimming shortened V by 0 bases and J by 0 bases, and 13 bases separated the two germline ends. This CDR3 reads CASSLEFFSGSYEQYF. CDR3 sequence (DNA): TGCGCCAGCAGCTTGGAGTTTTTTAGTGGCTCCTACGAGCAGTACTTC.

The chain links TRBV28 to TRBJ2-7; the match to TRBD2 covers 8 bases. The CDR3 covers 14 residues. Germline values: CDR1 MDHEN, CDR2 SYDVKM. V lost 3 bases, J lost 3 bases, and 4 bases stayed unmatched. CDR3 in amino acids: CASSFPSGSYEQYF. The CDR3 region has the DNA TGTGCCAGCAGTTTCCCGAGCGGGAGCTACGAGCAGTACTTC.

The chain couples TRBV28 to TRBJ2-5; a weak D match, TRBD1 (6 bases). The germline CDR1 and CDR2 sequences are MDHEN and SYDVKM. The CDR3 consists of 17 residues. V dropped 3 bases and J dropped 0 bases, with 17 bases sitting between them. The CDR3: CASSFPPGEGDQETQYF. In DNA form, the CDR3 reads TGTGCCAGCAGTTTTCCCCCAGGGGAAGGGGACCAAGAGACCCAGTACTTC.

This clone was seen a few times. The chain has TRBV7-9 and TRBJ1-6; the match to TRBD1 covers 9 bases. V dropped 5 bases and J dropped 7; count of bases not matched to a gene: 3. The CDR3 spans 14 residues. Per the germline V gene, CDR1 is SEHNR and CDR2 is FQNEAQ (reference sequence). The CDR3 nucleotides read TGTGCCAGCAGCCGAACAGGGGGCAATTCACCCCTCCACTTT. Translation: CASSRTGGNSPLHF.

This clone was detected once. V gene TRBV30 combines with J gene TRBJ1-5; 9 bases are shared with TRBD1. Germline V gives CDR1 GTSNPN, CDR2 SVGIG (reference sequence). This CDR3 spans 15 amino acids. The ends lost 2 bases at V and 4 bases at J; junction bases unmatched: 6. CDR3 amino acids: CAWSTGTGPNQPQHF. Written as DNA, the CDR3 is TGTGCCTGGAGTACCGGGACAGGGCCGAATCAGCCCCAGCATTTT.

This sequence joins TRBV2 and TRBJ2-5; 10 bases agree with TRBD2. CDR3 length equals 15 residues. CDR1 SNHLY and CDR2 FYNNEI come from the germline V gene. Trimming at V came to 7 bases and at J to 3 bases, leaving 8 bases not matched to a gene. This CDR3 is CASNLAGVGEETQYF. In nucleotides, the CDR3 is TGTGCCAGCAACCTAGCGGGAGTAGGAGAAGAGACCCAGTACTTC.

The V gene is TRBV9, the J gene TRBJ2-7; 7 bases are a match to TRBD2. Unmatched junction bases numbered 2, after V lost 4 bases and J lost 1 base. The germline V gene has CDR1 SGDLS and CDR2 YYNGEE. The CDR3 is made up of 13 amino acids. In DNA, the CDR3 is TGTGCCAGCAGCCCGGGAGGATCCTACGAGCAGTACTTC. Translation: CASSPGGSYEQYF.